This passage covers 32 T cell receptor beta chains from one sample sequenced in a study of blood T cell repertoires in COVID-19. The protocol was immunoSEQ multiplex PCR, while the TCRdb copy is restricted to in-frame clones and leaves out a portion. The top ten clones hold around 2.1% of a sample with roughly 290,000 clones, approximately 85% of them seen once. The material sequenced was PBMCs or T cells enriched from blood (not recorded which). The receptors shown here come from a young man who had recovered from COVID-19.

This clone was found once. V and J are TRBV27 and TRBJ1-1; a possible D gene is TRBD1 (6 bases). Per germline, CDR1 MNHEY and CDR2 SMNVEV (reference sequence). The CDR3 runs 17 residues. Between the trimmed V and J ends, which lost 0 bases and 7 bases, there was a span of 21 bases. The CDR3 here is CASSLSNGGDAPNEAFF. In DNA form, the CDR3 reads TGTGCCAGCAGTTTATCGAATGGGGGCGACGCACCCAATGAAGCTTTCTTT.

V and J are TRBV13 and TRBJ2-2; possibly TRBD1 for D (5 bases). Germline assignment: CDR1 PRHDT and CDR2 FYEKMQ (reference sequence). The CDR3 is 14 residues long. The V and J ends lost 2 bases and 4 bases respectively, with 8 bases between them. The CDR3, as DNA: TGTGCCAGCAGCTTACTGGGGCCCACCGGGGAGCTGTTTTTT. This encodes CASSLLGPTGELFF.

The CDR3 sequence: CASRIGGYGYTF. The CDR3 bases are TGTGCCAGCAGAATAGGGGGCTATGGCTACACCTTC. The chain couples TRBV2 to TRBJ1-2; a weak D match, TRBD1 (6 bases). Trimming removed 6 bases at V and 4 bases at J, with 9 bases between. Germline-derived CDR1 and CDR2 are SNHLY and FYNNEI. This CDR3 contains 12 residues.

Notes on this clone: Additional DNA sequences in this sample encode the identical CDR3. CDR3 sequence reads: CASSWTGGTEAFF. Written as DNA, the CDR3 is TGCGCCAGCAGCTGGACTGGAGGAACTGAAGCTTTCTTT. The chain carries TRBV5-1 and TRBJ1-1; D not resolved. The CDR3 extends over 13 amino acids. CDR1 is SGHRS and CDR2 is YFSETQ in the germline V gene. Trimming left V 3 bases short and J 5 bases short, with 11 bases between.

J is TRBJ2-7 and V is TRBV12-5; tentatively, D is TRBD1 (6 bases). CDR3 length: 15 amino acids. Per the germline V gene, CDR1 is LGHNT and CDR2 is FRNRAP. Trimming took 1 base from V and 0 from J, leaving 10 bases between them. The CDR3 DNA follows: TGTGCTAGTGGTTTGGGGGACACCATCTCCTACGAGCAGTACTTC. Translating it yields CASGLGDTISYEQYF.

This clone showed up just once. The chain joins TRBV10-3 to TRBJ1-6; D is possibly TRBD1 (5 bases). Trimming shortened V by 6 bases and J by 5 bases, and 14 bases separated the two germline ends. Germline V gene data show CDR1 as ENHRY and CDR2 as SYGVKD. This CDR3 contains 15 residues. The CDR3 is CAIRPRTSNNSPLHF. The CDR3 region has the DNA TGTGCCATCAGACCCCGGACAAGCAATAATTCACCCCTCCACTTT.

This clone was detected a few times. The chain uses TRBV19 and TRBJ1-2, with D perhaps TRBD1 (6 bases). The CDR3 length is 15 residues. Germline CDR1 LNHDA, CDR2 SQIVND (reference sequence). V lost 6 bases, J lost 0 bases, and 14 bases lay in between. The CDR3 reads CASSGNRVTNYGYTF. CDR3 in DNA: TGTGCCAGTAGCGGAAACAGGGTGACTAACTATGGCTACACCTTC.

J is TRBJ1-2 and V is TRBV9; the D gene is possibly TRBD1 (6 bases). Between the trimmed V and J ends, which lost 4 bases and 1 base, there was a span of 11 bases. In germline, CDR1 is SGDLS, CDR2 YYNGEE. This CDR3 region has 14 residues. CDR3 bases: TGTGCCAGCAGCTCCCAGGGGAGTAACTATGGCTACACCTTC. Translated: CASSSQGSNYGYTF.

The CDR3 DNA is TGTGCCAGTAGTATCTGGCAATCGGGAAACACCATATATTTT. This encodes CASSIWQSGNTIYF. The genes are TRBV19 and TRBJ1-3, with unresolved D. V lost 3 bases and J lost 4, with 10 bases in between. The CDR3 runs to 14 residues. Germline V gives CDR1 LNHDA, CDR2 SQIVND (reference sequence).

J is TRBJ2-5 and V is TRBV18, with D unclear. The CDR3 covers 15 residues. Germline V lookup: CDR1 KGHSH, CDR2 LQKENI. Trimming took off 6 bases at V and 2 bases at J, with 16 bases between the two ends. CDR3 DNA: TGTGCCAGCTCCCCGGGTCGAACGGTTCAAGAGACCCAGTACTTC. Residues: CASSPGRTVQETQYF.

The rearrangement joins TRBV7-8 to TRBJ2-7, with D possibly being TRBD1 (6 bases). CDR1 is SGHVS and CDR2 is FQNEAQ in the germline V gene. The CDR3 is made up of 16 amino acids. V was pared by 0 bases and J by 5 bases, with 17 bases between. DNA of the CDR3: TGTGCCAGCAGCTTAGCCTCGTCTTGGGGGCCCCACGAGCAGTACTTC. Translating gives CASSLASSWGPHEQYF.

In regard to this clone: In the same sample, other DNA sequences code for this CDR3. The gene calls are TRBV5-1 and TRBJ1-5; D ambiguous. Germline CDR1 SGHRS, CDR2 YFSETQ. The germline V and J ends were trimmed by 0 bases and 0 bases, with 7 bases remaining between them. This CDR3 spans 15 amino acids. For the CDR3, the DNA is TGCGCCAGCAGCTTGGGAGATTATAGCAATCAGCCCCAGCATTTT. Translating gives CASSLGDYSNQPQHF.

By frequency in the sample, this clone is medium-sized. V usage is TRBV6-4 and J usage is TRBJ2-6; unclear D gene. Germline assignment: CDR1 MRHNA and CDR2 SNTAGT. The CDR3 has 16 amino acids. Trimming cost V 0 bases and J 0 bases, with 6 bases left between them. The chain's CDR3 is CASSDSSSSGANVLTF. The CDR3 DNA follows: TGTGCCAGCAGTGACTCGAGTTCCTCTGGGGCCAACGTCCTGACTTTC.

This clone was picked up many times. The J gene is TRBJ2-2, the V gene TRBV28; TRBD2 matches 12 bases. Germline CDR1 and CDR2: MDHEN and SYDVKM. The CDR3 length is 19 residues. The V segment lost 1 base and the J segment 1 base; nucleotides outside the gene matches: 7. CDR3 region: CASSLFFGLAGLNTGELFF. As DNA, the CDR3 is TGTGCCAGCAGTTTATTCTTTGGACTAGCGGGACTGAACACCGGGGAGCTGTTTTTT.

With respect to this clone: A read error may produce the germline difference seen at one junction end. The V gene is TRBV5-6, the J gene TRBJ2-4; possible D gene TRBD1, 6 bases. Germline V gene lookup returns CDR1 SGHDT and CDR2 YYEEEE. The CDR3 has 14 amino acids. The CDR3 here is CASGLQQGSDIQYF. The DNA for the CDR3 is TGTGCCAGCGGCTTACAACAGGGTTCGGACATTCAGTACTTC.

J is TRBJ2-1 and V is TRBV4-1; D perhaps matches TRBD2 (5 bases). The CDR3 is 12 residues long. Germline lookup yields CDR1 MGHRA and CDR2 YSYEKL. With 4 bases removed from V and 12 bases from J, the gap between germline ends came to 13 bases. CDR3 nucleotides: TGCGCCAGCAGCCTACCGGGGTTTGGGCAGTTCTTC. Translating it yields CASSLPGFGQFF.

The chain recombines TRBV24-1 with TRBJ1-5; 7 bases fit TRBD1. Germline values: CDR1 KGHDR, CDR2 SFDVKD. V lost 11 bases, J lost 7 bases, and 10 bases stayed unmatched. The CDR3 is 13 residues long. CDR3 loop: CASEAGGRQPQHF. In nucleotides, the CDR3 is TGTGCCAGCGAAGCAGGGGGTCGACAGCCCCAGCATTTT.

This chain links TRBV19 with TRBJ2-3, with D possibly being TRBD1 (5 bases). V was cut by 4 bases and J by 1 base, with 18 bases left in between. CDR3 size: 17 residues. Germline CDR1 reads LNHDA; CDR2 reads SQIVND (reference sequence). As DNA, the CDR3 is TGTGCCAGTAGTAGGCAGGGAATGTCGACTGGCACAGATACGCAGTATTTT. This sequence encodes CASSRQGMSTGTDTQYF.

This chain links TRBV30 with TRBJ1-5; the D gene is possibly TRBD1 (5 bases). Trimming cost V 1 base and J 1 base, with 8 bases left between them. Germline V gives CDR1 GTSNPN, CDR2 SVGIG (reference sequence). CDR3 length equals 14 residues. CDR3 protein: CAWSAGLSNQPQHF. The CDR3 coding sequence is TGTGCCTGGAGTGCGGGACTGAGCAATCAGCCCCAGCATTTT.

The rearrangement links TRBV19 to TRBJ2-7, with D maybe TRBD2 (5 bases). The V end was cut by 5 bases, the J end by 5 bases, with 16 bases between. The CDR3 consists of 14 residues. Germline V gene data show CDR1 as LNHDA and CDR2 as SQIVND (reference sequence). The CDR3 DNA reads as TGTGCCAGTAGTGTCGGACTGGAGGCCCACGAGCAGTACTTC. Its protein is CASSVGLEAHEQYF.

This sequence joins TRBV11-2 and TRBJ1-5; D might be TRBD1 (5 bases). Germline CDR1 is SGHAT and CDR2 is FQNNGV. V was shortened by 1 base and J by 3 bases, with 10 bases between the two germline ends. The CDR3 is made up of 15 amino acids. The CDR3 nucleotides read TGTGCCAGCAGCTTAGGGAGGGGCTCCAATCAGCCCCAGCATTTT. It yields the protein CASSLGRGSNQPQHF.

V and J are TRBV7-8 and TRBJ2-5, with 10 nucleotides matching TRBD2. V lost 3 bases to trimming and J lost 4 bases; unmatched junction nucleotides: 8. The CDR3 extends over 16 amino acids. From germline, CDR1 is SGHVS and CDR2 FQNEAQ. The chain's CDR3 is CASSLSSGGAGETQYF. The CDR3 DNA follows: TGTGCCAGCAGCTTGTCAAGCGGGGGGGCCGGAGAGACCCAGTACTTC.

The rearrangement uses TRBV7-9 and TRBJ2-7, with 10 bases matching TRBD1. This CDR3 comprises 13 residues. CDR1 and CDR2 from the germline V gene are SEHNR and FQNEAQ (reference sequence). V lost 4 bases, J lost 6 bases, and 3 bases stayed unmatched. The DNA of the CDR3 is TGTGCCAGCAGCTCCGGGACAGGGGTCGAGCAGTACTTC. Its protein product is CASSSGTGVEQYF.

This chain links TRBV7-6 with TRBJ2-3, with TRBD2 matching 10 bases. The germline gives CDR1 SGHVS, CDR2 FNYEAQ. J was trimmed by 7 bases and V by 4 bases; bases with no gene match: 8. The CDR3 consists of 15 residues. This CDR3 reads CASSSRTSGPYTQYF. DNA of the CDR3: TGTGCCAGCAGCTCGCGGACTAGCGGTCCTTATACGCAGTATTTT. The full variable domain, its missing parts supplied by reference TRBV7-6 and TRBJ2-3, is GAGVSQSPRYKVTKRGQDVALRCDPISGHVSLYWYRQALGQGPEFLTYFNYEAQQDKSGLPNDRFSAERPEGSISTLTIQRTEQRDSAMYRCASSSRTSGPYTQYFGPGTRLTVL.

The chain uses TRBV18 and TRBJ1-6; the D gene is possibly TRBD1 (6 bases). CDR3 size: 15 residues. Deletions cut 3 bases from V and 6 bases from J, with 12 bases between. In germline, CDR1 is KGHSH, CDR2 LQKENI. The CDR3 DNA reads TGTGCCAGCTCACCCGGTCAGGGGATTAATTCACCCCTCCACTTT. Translation: CASSPGQGINSPLHF.

The chain employs TRBV6-6 and TRBJ1-5; 8 positions agree with TRBD1. CDR1 is MNHNY and CDR2 is SVGAGI in the germline V gene (reference sequence). The trim removed 6 bases at V and 5 bases at J, leaving 6 bases unmatched. The CDR3 length is 14 residues. For the CDR3, the DNA is TGTGCCAGCAGATCGGACAGGGTGTATCAGCCCCAGCATTTT. Its protein product is CASRSDRVYQPQHF.

This clone was recorded once. The rearrangement joins TRBV6-4 to TRBJ1-1; 8 bases match TRBD1. V dropped 6 bases and J dropped 1; count of bases not matched to a gene: 4. CDR1 MRHNA and CDR2 SNTAGT come from the germline V gene. The CDR3 length is 14 residues. The CDR3 loop reads CASRTQGGNTEAFF. In DNA, the CDR3 is TGTGCCAGCAGGACACAGGGGGGGAACACTGAAGCTTTCTTT.

The chain joins TRBV14 to TRBJ2-1; 13 nucleotides agree with TRBD2. Losses at the gene ends were 0 bases for V and 3 bases for J; bases not matched to a gene: 11. The germline V gene encodes CDR1 SGHDN and CDR2 FVKESK. This CDR3 has 20 amino acids. CDR3 sequence reads: CASSQEGGLAGWVDYNEQFF. The CDR3 DNA reads TGTGCCAGCAGCCAAGAAGGGGGACTAGCGGGATGGGTGGACTACAATGAGCAGTTCTTC.

The chain links TRBV6-5 to TRBJ1-1; perhaps TRBD1 as D (5 bases). The CDR3 is 14 amino acids. V was trimmed by 2 bases and J by 4 bases, leaving 11 bases between them. Germline V lookup: CDR1 MNHEY, CDR2 SVGAGI. This CDR3 is CASSYAGGRTEAFF. The CDR3 DNA sequence: TGTGCCAGCAGTTACGCCGGGGGTCGCACTGAAGCTTTCTTT.

There are a few counts of this clone. The chain has TRBV3-1 (or the pseudogene TRBV3-2) and TRBJ1-1, with D perhaps matching TRBD1 (5 bases). The germline V gene has CDR1 LGHDT and CDR2 YNNKEL (reference sequence). The CDR3 totals 14 residues. V lost 4 bases and J 0 bases, leaving 9 bases between the germline ends. For the CDR3, the DNA is TGTGCCAGCAGCCGAGGACATGTGAACACTGAAGCTTTCTTT. As protein: CASSRGHVNTEAFF.

This clone was observed a handful of times. The chain uses TRBV24-1 and TRBJ2-7, with 11 bases matching TRBD2. The CDR3 covers 15 residues. V shed 6 bases, J shed 0 bases, and the junction held 3 bases outside the gene matches. In germline, CDR1 is KGHDR, CDR2 SFDVKD. CDR3 sequence (DNA): TGTGCCACCAGTTCCACTAGCGGGGGCTCCTACGAGCAGTACTTC. Its protein is CATSSTSGGSYEQYF.

This clone came up once. The chain couples TRBV16 to TRBJ2-3, with no clear D. Trimming left V 0 bases short and J 13 bases short, with 14 bases between. CDR1 is KGHSY, CDR2 FQNENV, per germline. This CDR3 has 13 residues. CDR3 sequence reads: CASSQSGGVKEYF. Here the CDR3 DNA reads TGTGCCAGCAGCCAATCAGGCGGAGTGAAGGAGTATTTT.